These T cell receptor beta chains were read from a single sample in a study of OX40 agonist ivuxolimab in advanced cancers. Produced via immunoSEQ multiplex PCR; TCRdb's table is partial and in-frame only. The profile covers tens of thousands of clones, with 70% to 90% appearing a single time and approximately 0.25% taken by the ten largest. This specimen was CD4+ or CD8+ T cells sorted from blood, taken in a trial of the OX40 agonist ivuxolimab. Every receptor here comes from an adult with an advanced solid tumor such as melanoma, head and neck, liver or kidney cancer. The CDR3 runs from the conserved cysteine through the conserved F or W. Each record gives: V gene, D gene, clone size, J gene, CDR3 DNA, CDR3 protein. A D gene is named only where the DNA matches it firmly. The listing skips clone size in some rows; elsewhere it reads once, few, many or a size class.

TRBV7-9	TRBD1	NA	TRBJ1-2	TGTGCCAGCAGCTTCCTGGACAGGGGCAACCACTATGGCTACACCTTC	CASSFLDRGNHYGYTF
TRBV18	NA	NA	TRBJ2-7	TGTGCCAGCTCACCACCGAACTCCTACGAGCAGTACTTC	CASSPPNSYEQYF
TRBV5-6	TRBD2	NA	TRBJ2-2	TGTGCCAGCAGCTTGGAGGCGGGAGGAAACACCGGGGAGCTGTTTTTT	CASSLEAGGNTGELFF
TRBV7-2	NA	NA	TRBJ2-3	TGTGCCAGCAGCTCATTCACAGATACGCAGTATTTT	CASSSFTDTQYF
TRBV15	TRBD2	NA	TRBJ2-7	TGTGCCACCAGCAGAGATTTGTCAGCGGGAGGCTACGAGCAGTACTTC	CATSRDLSAGGYEQYF
TRBV10-3	TRBD2	few	TRBJ2-5	TGTGCCATCAGTGAGTCTGTGACTAGCGGGAGCGGAGAGACCCAGTACTTC	CAISESVTSGSGETQYF
TRBV7-9	NA	NA	TRBJ2-3	TGTGCCAGCAGCCCATGGACAGATACGCAGTATTTT	CASSPWTDTQYF
TRBV19	NA	NA	TRBJ2-1	TGTGCCAGTAGTACCTTCAATGAGCAGTTCTTC	CASSTFNEQFF
TRBV29-1	TRBD1	NA	TRBJ2-7	TGCAGCGTTGGGAGTGGGACAGGGTCATCCCACGAGCAGTACTTC	CSVGSGTGSSHEQYF
TRBV11-2	NA	NA	TRBJ2-1	TGTGCCAGCAGCTTAGATCCGGGACCCAACAATGAGCAGTTCTTC	CASSLDPGPNNEQFF
TRBV7-3	NA	NA	TRBJ2-2	TGTGCCAGCAGCACCGGGTCCCGGGGCGGGGAGCTGTTTTTT	CASSTGSRGGELFF
TRBV5-4	TRBD2	NA	TRBJ2-2	TGTGCCAGCAGCCCCATGCGACTAGCGGGAGGCCAGGCGAACACCGGGGAGCTGTTTTTT	CASSPMRLAGGQANTGELFF
TRBV7-2	NA	once	TRBJ1-2	TGTGCCAGCAGCTTAGGTCAGGAGTATGGCTACACCTTC	CASSLGQEYGYTF
TRBV5-1	NA	NA	TRBJ1-1	TGCGCCAGCAGCTTACGACAGCCGATGAACACTGAAGCTTTCTTT	CASSLRQPMNTEAFF
TRBV5-4	NA	NA	TRBJ2-1	TGTGCCAGCAGAACTGGGGCAGAAAGCTCCTACAATGAGCAGTTCTTC	CASRTGAESSYNEQFF
TRBV29-1	NA	NA	TRBJ1-1	TGCAGCGTTGTCAGGCCCCTGAACACTGAAGCTTTCTTT	CSVVRPLNTEAFF
TRBV4-1	NA	NA	TRBJ2-3	TGCGCCAGCAGCCAAGATTTCACCACAGATACGCAGTATTTT	CASSQDFTTDTQYF
TRBV27	TRBD1	once	TRBJ1-5	TGTGCCAGCAAAACGACAGGGAATAGCAATCAGCCCCAGCATTTT	CASKTTGNSNQPQHF
TRBV18	NA	NA	TRBJ1-2	TGTGCCAGCTCATCCGGGTCAGGGCTGTTGGGCGTTAACTATGGCTACACCTTC	CASSSGSGLLGVNYGYTF
TRBV5-5	NA	few	TRBJ1-4	TGTGCCAGCAGCGCGACAGAGTCTAATGAAAAACTGTTTTTT	CASSATESNEKLFF
TRBV19	TRBD2	NA	TRBJ2-1	TGTGGTAGCGGGGATTACAATGAGCAGTTCTTC	CGSGDYNEQFF
TRBV18	NA	NA	TRBJ1-3	TGTGCCAGCTCACCCGCTCGAGGGCCTGGAAACACCATATATTTT	CASSPARGPGNTIYF
TRBV6-5	TRBD1	NA	TRBJ2-7	TGTGCCAGCAGTTATTCGTCGGGACAGGGACTCTACGAGCAGTACTTC	CASSYSSGQGLYEQYF
TRBV30	NA	NA	TRBJ1-1	TGTGCCTGGAGACCCCGGCAGAAACTGAACACTGAAGCTTTCTTT	CAWRPRQKLNTEAFF
TRBV7-8	NA	NA	TRBJ2-2	TGTGCCAGCAGCTTAGAGGGTTTGGACACCGGGGAGCTGTTTTTT	CASSLEGLDTGELFF
TRBV7-2	TRBD1	NA	TRBJ1-2	TGTGCCAGCAGCTTAGGACAGGGAGAGGGTGGCTACACCTTC	CASSLGQGEGGYTF
TRBV19	TRBD2	NA	TRBJ2-1	TGTGCCAGTATTGGGGGACTAGGGTACAATGAGCAGTTCTTC	CASIGGLGYNEQFF
TRBV19	NA	NA	TRBJ1-4	TGTGCCAGTAGTATGGCGGATGAAAAACTGTTTTTT	CASSMADEKLFF
TRBV2	NA	NA	TRBJ1-1	TGTGCCAGCAAAGTGAACACTGAAGCTTTCTTT	CASKVNTEAFF
TRBV10-1	NA	NA	TRBJ2-5	TGCGCCAGCAGTGAAGGATCGGAGACCCAGTACTTC	CASSEGSETQYF
TRBV11-3	NA	few	TRBJ2-3	TGTGCCAGCAGCCCCGTAGGAGATACGCAGTATTTT	CASSPVGDTQYF
TRBV9	NA	NA	TRBJ2-5	TGTGCCAGCAGCTCCGCCGAGACCCAGTACTTC	CASSSAETQYF
TRBV28	TRBD1	NA	TRBJ2-1	TGTGCCAGCAGACCTTGGAGCAGTTTTGGGGGAGCACCCAGGGGGAATGAGCAGTTCTTC	CASRPWSSFGGAPRGNEQFF
TRBV18	NA	NA	TRBJ1-1	TGTGCCAGCTCATCACCGAACACTGAAGCTTTCTTT	CASSSPNTEAFF
TRBV7-8	TRBD2	NA	TRBJ2-1	TGTGCCAGCAGCTTAAACCCCGGGGGACTAGGGGAAAATGAGCAGTTCTTC	CASSLNPGGLGENEQFF
TRBV19	NA	NA	TRBJ1-4	TGTGCCAGTAGTATTATCACAGGGTTGAAGGAAAAACTGTTTTTT	CASSIITGLKEKLFF
TRBV7-3	TRBD2	NA	TRBJ2-3	TGTGCCAGCAGCAGCTTAGCGGGAGGGAGCACAGATACGCAGTATTTT	CASSSLAGGSTDTQYF
TRBV7-9	NA	NA	TRBJ2-7	TGTGCCGTGGCGGGGGCGGACTCCAGTTATTCCTACGAGCAGTACTTC	CAVAGADSSYSYEQYF
TRBV18	NA	once	TRBJ2-7	TGTGCCAGCTCAGAGGGCCGCTACGAGCAGTACTTC	CASSEGRYEQYF